This T cell receptor beta chain stems from a study of T and B cells in COVID-19 patients. Study details: Peripheral blood came from COVID-19 patients with active infection or after recovery. Whole-study findings and limits: Of 2,331 TCR clusters found only in the recovered cohort, a few dozen had low generation probability. No sequencing was yet done of CD4+, regulatory or CD8+ subsets, or of SARS-CoV-2-responsive or tetramer+ sorted cells.

This clonotype was seen only a few times. No antigen is known for it. Blood genomic DNA input for TRB amplification was roughly 220-500 ng. TRB rearrangements were amplified by multiplex PCR with BIOMED2 TRB-A/B primers. Via MiXCR, TCRdb re-called the multiplex PCR reads, giving one row per CDR3 protein. The data contain some 7,800 distinct CDR3 sequences, about a quarter of them seen just once; the ten biggest clones take up about 6%. V gave up 5 bases and J gave up 6 bases; unmatched junction bases: 8. The CDR3 is 14 residues long. Per the germline V gene, CDR1 is MNHEY and CDR2 is SVGAGI. The sequencing sample was made of blood. The source of this sequence is a human donor who had recovered from COVID-19. The rearrangement joins TRBV6-5 to TRBJ2-7, with 9 bases lining up with TRBD1. CDR3 DNA: TGTGCCAGCAGTGGGACAGGGAGGGTCGGCGAGCAGTACTTC. It yields the protein CASSGTGRVGEQYF.